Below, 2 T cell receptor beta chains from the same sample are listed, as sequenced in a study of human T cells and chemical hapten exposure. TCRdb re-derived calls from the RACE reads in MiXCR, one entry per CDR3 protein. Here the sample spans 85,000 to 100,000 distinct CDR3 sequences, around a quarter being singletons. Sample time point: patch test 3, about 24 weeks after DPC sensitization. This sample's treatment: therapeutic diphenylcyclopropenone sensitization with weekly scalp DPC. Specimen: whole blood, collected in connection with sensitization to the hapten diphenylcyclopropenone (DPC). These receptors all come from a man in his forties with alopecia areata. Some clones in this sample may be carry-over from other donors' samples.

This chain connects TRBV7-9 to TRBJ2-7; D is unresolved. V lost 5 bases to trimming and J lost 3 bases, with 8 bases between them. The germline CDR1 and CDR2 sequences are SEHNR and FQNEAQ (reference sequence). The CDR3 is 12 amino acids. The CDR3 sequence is CASSLNDYEQYF. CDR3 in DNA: TGTGCCAGCAGCCTGAACGACTACGAGCAGTACTTC.

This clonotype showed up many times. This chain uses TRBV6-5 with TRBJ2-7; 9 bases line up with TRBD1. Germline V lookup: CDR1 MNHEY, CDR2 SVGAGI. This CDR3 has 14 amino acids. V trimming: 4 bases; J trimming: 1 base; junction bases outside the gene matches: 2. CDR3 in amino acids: CASSSGQGSYEQYF. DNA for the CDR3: TGTGCCAGCAGTTCGGGACAGGGATCCTACGAGCAGTACTTC.